This T cell receptor beta chain was recorded in a study of cytotoxic CD8 clonotypes in ibrutinib-treated CLL. TCRdb's table, derived via immunoSEQ multiplex PCR, lists solely in-frame clones and lacks some. The sample holds about 300,000 clones; roughly 70% are singletons and the top ten take roughly 6.3%. Germline assignment: CDR1 SGHNT and CDR2 YENEEA. The CDR3 runs 16 residues. The V and J ends lost 5 bases and 2 bases respectively, with 15 bases between them. The receptor's source is a human donor with chronic lymphocytic leukemia. The V and J genes are TRBV11-3 and TRBJ2-2; D ambiguous. The material was PBMCs, obtained after 36 months of ibrutinib treatment. CDR3 nucleotide sequence: TGTGCCAGCAGCCCAAACCCCGACACCAACACCGGGGAGCTGTTTTTT. It translates to CASSPNPDTNTGELFF. Complete variable domain (other parts from reference TRBV11-3 and TRBJ2-2): EAGVVQSPRYKIIEKKQPVAFWCNPISGHNTLYWYLQNLGQGPELLIRYENEEAVDDSQLPKDRFSAERLKGVDSTLKIQPAELGDSAVYLCASSPNPDTNTGELFFGEGSRLTVL.